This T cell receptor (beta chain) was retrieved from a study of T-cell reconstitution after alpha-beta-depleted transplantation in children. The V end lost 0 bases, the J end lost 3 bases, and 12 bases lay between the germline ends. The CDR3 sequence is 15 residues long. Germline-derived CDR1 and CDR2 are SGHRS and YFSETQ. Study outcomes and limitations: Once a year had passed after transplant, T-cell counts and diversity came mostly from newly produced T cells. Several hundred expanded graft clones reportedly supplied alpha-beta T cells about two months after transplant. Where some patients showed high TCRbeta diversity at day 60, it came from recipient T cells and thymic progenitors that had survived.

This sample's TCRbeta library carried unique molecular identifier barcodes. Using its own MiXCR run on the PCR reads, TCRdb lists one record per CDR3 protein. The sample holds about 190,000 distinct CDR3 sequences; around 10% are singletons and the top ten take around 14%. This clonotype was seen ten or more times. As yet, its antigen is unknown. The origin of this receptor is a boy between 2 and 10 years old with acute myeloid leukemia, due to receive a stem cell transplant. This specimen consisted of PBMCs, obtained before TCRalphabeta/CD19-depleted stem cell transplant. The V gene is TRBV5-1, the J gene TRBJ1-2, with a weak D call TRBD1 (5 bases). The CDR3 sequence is CASSLEGPPYYGYTF. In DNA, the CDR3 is TGCGCCAGCAGCTTGGAGGGACCACCATACTATGGCTACACCTTC.